The 17 T cell receptor beta chains below all came from one sample that was sequenced in a study of control samples from healthy donors and cancer patients. TCRdb keeps only in-frame clones here, not all; method: immunoSEQ multiplex PCR. The profile shows approximately 150,000 clones, more than 90% of them singletons. The material sequenced was blood. The receptors shown here come from a woman between 40 and 50 years old in good health.

V is TRBV28 and J is TRBJ1-5, with D tentatively TRBD1 (5 bases). The CDR3 runs 14 residues. Germline V gene data show CDR1 as MDHEN and CDR2 as SYDVKM. Trimming shortened V by 8 bases and J by 2 bases, and 13 bases separated the two germline ends. DNA of the CDR3: TGTGCCAGCCTAGGAGTAGGGGGCAATCAGCCCCAGCATTTT. Amino acids: CASLGVGGNQPQHF. The variable domain in full, completed from reference TRBV28 and TRBJ1-5, reads DVKVTQSSRYLVKRTGEKVFLECVQDMDHENMFWYRQDPGLGLRLIYFSYDVKMKEKGDIPEGYSVSREKKERFSLILESASTNQTSMYLCASLGVGGNQPQHFGDGTRLSIL.

The chain has TRBV12-3 or TRBV12-4 and TRBJ1-2; possible D gene TRBD1, 5 bases. V was clipped by 3 bases and J by 8 bases, with 13 bases between them. This CDR3 contains 13 residues. The CDR3 DNA follows: TGTGCCAGCAGTTTTATGGGGGTGGAGGGCTACACCTTC. Amino acids: CASSFMGVEGYTF.

This clone is a singleton in its sample. The sample carries other DNA sequences with the same CDR3. This chain links TRBV11-2 with TRBJ2-7; D is uncertain. Trimming pared 3 bases from V and 3 bases from J, leaving 3 bases between. This CDR3 is 11 amino acids long. The germline V gene encodes CDR1 SGHAT and CDR2 FQNNGV. CDR3 DNA sequence: TGTGCCAGCAGCTTGAACTACGAGCAGTACTTC. Its protein product is CASSLNYEQYF.

DNA of the CDR3: TGTGCCAGCAGTCGTCGTGGGCAGGGACAACACTATGGCTACACCTTC. Protein product: CASSRRGQGQHYGYTF. The chain is built from TRBV28 and TRBJ1-2; the D gene is possibly TRBD1 (6 bases). CDR1 is MDHEN and CDR2 is SYDVKM in the germline V gene. Trimming pared 5 bases from V and 3 bases from J, leaving 19 bases between. This CDR3 is built from 16 residues.

J is TRBJ2-5 and V is TRBV19, with 11 bases fitting TRBD1. Trimming removed 4 bases from V and 2 bases from J; junction bases left unmatched: 12. The length of the CDR3 is 18 residues. Per the germline V gene, CDR1 is LNHDA and CDR2 is SQIVND (reference sequence). CDR3 residues: CASSSQYGTGGLQETQYF. CDR3 nucleotide sequence: TGTGCCAGTAGTAGTCAGTATGGGACAGGGGGGTTACAAGAGACCCAGTACTTC.

As DNA, the CDR3 is TGCGCCAGCAGCCAAGCCAGGGTGGGTGAAAAACTGTTTTTT. Residues: CASSQARVGEKLFF. The rearrangement uses TRBV4-1 and TRBJ1-4; TRBD1 is a possible D gene (5 bases). Germline CDR1 MGHRA, CDR2 YSYEKL. The CDR3 sequence is 14 residues long. V was cut by 1 base and J by 7 bases, with 10 bases left in between.

The chain employs TRBV4-1 and TRBJ2-5, with unresolved D. V dropped 1 base and J dropped 5 bases, with 8 bases sitting between them. Germline values: CDR1 MGHRA, CDR2 YSYEKL. CDR3 length: 13 residues. The DNA of the CDR3 is TGCGCCAGCAGCCAAGCGGGCGGTGAGACCCAGTACTTC. It encodes CASSQAGGETQYF.

V gene TRBV10-1 combines with J gene TRBJ1-2, with 7 bases identical to TRBD1. CDR3 length: 15 residues. Germline V gene data show CDR1 as WNHNN and CDR2 as SYGVQD (reference sequence). The trim removed 0 bases at V and 2 bases at J, leaving 3 bases unmatched. CDR3 in amino acids: CASSESEGGNYGYTF. As DNA, the CDR3 is TGCGCCAGCAGTGAGTCTGAAGGGGGCAACTATGGCTACACCTTC.

V gene TRBV11-2 combines with J gene TRBJ1-3; 7 nucleotides match TRBD1. The CDR3 is made up of 15 amino acids. Germline lookup yields CDR1 SGHAT and CDR2 FQNNGV. V lost 5 bases to trimming and J lost 8 bases; unmatched junction nucleotides: 12. The CDR3 region has the DNA TGTGCCAGCAGCCAAGGCGTCGGCAGGGGGGACACCATATATTTT. Its protein is CASSQGVGRGDTIYF.

The chain combines TRBV4-2 with TRBJ1-4; the D gene is possibly TRBD1 (5 bases). The CDR3 is 15 residues long. The ends were cut back, 0 bases at V and 8 bases at J, with 13 bases in the middle. The germline V gene encodes CDR1 LGHNA and CDR2 YNFKEQ. CDR3 DNA sequence: TGTGCCAGCAGCCAAGAGGGGGGTTTAGGGGAAAAACTGTTTTTT. It yields the protein CASSQEGGLGEKLFF.

The chain links TRBV15 to TRBJ2-3, with no clear D. The CDR3 contains 14 residues. Per germline, CDR1 LNHNV and CDR2 YYDKDF (reference sequence). The V and J ends lost 7 bases and 1 base respectively, with 12 bases between them. DNA of the CDR3: TGTGCCACCAAGGTGGGGATTGGCACAGATACGCAGTATTTT. It yields the protein CATKVGIGTDTQYF.

J is TRBJ1-1 and V is TRBV28; the D is unclear. Looked up from germline, CDR1 is MDHEN and CDR2 is SYDVKM. The CDR3 is 16 amino acids. V was shortened by 1 base and J by 3 bases, with 15 bases between the two germline ends. The CDR3 is CASSLYLGSMDTEAFF. As DNA, the CDR3 is TGTGCCAGCAGTTTATATCTCGGGAGTATGGACACTGAAGCTTTCTTT.

This clone was seen a handful of times. The gene calls are TRBV6-5 and TRBJ1-1; 7 bases align to TRBD1. The CDR3 is 15 amino acids. V lost 6 bases and J lost 9; bases outside the gene matches: 16. CDR1 is MNHEY, CDR2 SVGAGI, per germline. CDR3 coding DNA: TGTGCCAGCAGGGGGGAGTCGACAGGGTACTTGAAAGCTTTCTTT. Amino acids: CASRGESTGYLKAFF.

The rearrangement joins TRBV4-1 to TRBJ1-1; 8 bases agree with TRBD1. This CDR3 contains 18 residues. The ends lost 3 bases at V and 3 bases at J; junction bases unmatched: 15. Germline CDR1 MGHRA, CDR2 YSYEKL. The CDR3 sequence: CASSHKPGQGRGDTEAFF. As DNA, the CDR3 is TGCGCCAGCAGCCATAAACCCGGACAGGGAAGGGGGGACACTGAAGCTTTCTTT.

The V call is TRBV4-1, the J call TRBJ2-3; TRBD2 matches 7 bases. Unmatched junction bases numbered 8, after V lost 3 bases and J lost 2 bases. The CDR3 has 16 amino acids. Germline loops: CDR1 MGHRA, CDR2 YSYEKL. DNA for the CDR3: TGCGCCAGCAGCCAGGATTGGGCGGGGGACACAGATACGCAGTATTTT. It codes for CASSQDWAGDTDTQYF.

The chain joins TRBV5-4 to TRBJ2-3, with 9 bases that match TRBD2. The germline CDR1 and CDR2 sequences are SGHNT and YYREEE (reference sequence). This CDR3 has 15 amino acids. V lost 5 bases and J lost 4; bases outside the gene matches: 8. This chain's CDR3 is CASRDAGGPPDTQYF. For the CDR3, the DNA is TGTGCCAGCAGGGACGCGGGGGGGCCCCCAGATACGCAGTATTTT.

DNA of the CDR3: TGCGCCAGCAGCCAAGATCCTTCCGGGGTCTCCTACAATGAGCAGTTCTTC. This codes for CASSQDPSGVSYNEQFF. This rearrangement joins TRBV4-1 to TRBJ2-1; D might be TRBD2 (5 bases). The CDR3 has 17 amino acids. The V gene lost 0 bases and the J gene lost 0 bases, with 12 bases spanning the gap. Germline CDR1 is MGHRA and CDR2 is YSYEKL.